This record covers a single T cell receptor (beta chain). The source of the sample is a study of blood T cell repertoires in COVID-19. As for the study in general: COVID-19 samples from acute and convalescent phases originated in the United States, Italy and Spain. Nucleic acid was either cDNA or gDNA, and it came from T cells, B-cell-depleted T cells, or PBMCs.

How the authors handled the data: Cell counts per sample came from amplifying reference gene primers. Sequenced by immunoSEQ multiplex PCR; TCRdb stores in-frame clones only, minus some. The DNA gave D and trimming, while V, J and clone size come from that table. This table has tens of thousands of clones, nearly 90% appearing once. Material for sequencing was peripheral blood. The TCR was taken from a human donor in a cohort sampled during active COVID-19.

Here the CDR3 DNA reads TGTGCCAGCAGCTCCGGGACTAGCGGGTACAATGAGCAGTTCTTC. It specifies CASSSGTSGYNEQFF. This chain uses TRBV11-3 with TRBJ2-1, with 12 bases matching TRBD2. The length of the CDR3 is 15 residues. Germline-derived CDR1 and CDR2 are SGHNT and YENEEA. Germline trimming cut 4 bases from V and 4 bases from J; bases unmatched to any gene: 2.